These 2 T cell receptor beta chains originate from one sample sequenced in a study of OX40 agonist ivuxolimab in advanced cancers. Preparation of the library involved the immunoSEQ multiplex PCR assay. TCRdb re-hosts the immuneACCESS table, in-frame sequences only. Its copies lack some clones; in the studies checked, an unresolved V gene accounts for under half of them, and the cause for the rest is not known. A total of about 73,000 clones appear in this sample, more than 80% of them only once. The top ten clonotypes cover about 0.53% of the sample. The sample was CD4+ or CD8+ T cells sorted from blood, taken in a trial of the OX40 agonist ivuxolimab. The receptors here all came from an adult with an advanced solid tumor such as melanoma, head and neck, liver or kidney cancer.

The CDR3 DNA reads TGTGCCTGGAGTATAGATATCGGGGGGAACACCATATATTTT. As protein: CAWSIDIGGNTIYF. The chain employs TRBV30 and TRBJ1-3, with D tentatively TRBD1 (5 bases). Trimming pared 2 bases from V and 7 bases from J, leaving 15 bases between. The CDR3 has 14 residues. Germline values: CDR1 GTSNPN, CDR2 SVGIG (reference sequence).

The chain employs TRBV6-1 and TRBJ1-5; D is unclear. The CDR3 consists of 13 residues. CDR1 is MNHNS, CDR2 SASEGT, per germline. V was cut by 1 base and J by 9 bases, with 10 bases left in between. CDR3 in DNA: TGTGCCAGCAGTGAAGGGTTAGTAATGCCCCAGCATTTT. This gives the protein CASSEGLVMPQHF.